This TCR beta chain is from a study of blood T cells in healthy people across ages. Notes on the study in general: Age advanced and TCR beta diversity per million T cells fell, roughly linearly. Investigators treated diversity estimates from one million T cells as underestimates.

The second PCR ran roughly 6 to 11 cycles with a sample-barcoded 5' primer and J-beta primers. Each CDR3 protein gets one entry after TCRdb re-called the 5' RACE reads with MiXCR. The data hold hundreds of thousands of distinct CDR3 sequences, with approximately 50% observed a single time. The authors isolated at least 7 million PBMCs per sample. V was pared by 0 bases and J by 5 bases, with 7 bases between. The CDR3 sequence is 13 residues long. The V gene's germline CDR1 is MGHDK and CDR2 SYGVNS. On this clonotype: Its matching antigen is unknown.

What was sequenced was blood. This TCR was recovered from an older woman in good health. This chain connects TRBV25-1 to TRBJ1-2; D gene ambiguous. The CDR3 DNA is TGTGCCAGCAGTGAATACGGTATTTATGGCTACACCTTC. Protein product: CASSEYGIYGYTF.